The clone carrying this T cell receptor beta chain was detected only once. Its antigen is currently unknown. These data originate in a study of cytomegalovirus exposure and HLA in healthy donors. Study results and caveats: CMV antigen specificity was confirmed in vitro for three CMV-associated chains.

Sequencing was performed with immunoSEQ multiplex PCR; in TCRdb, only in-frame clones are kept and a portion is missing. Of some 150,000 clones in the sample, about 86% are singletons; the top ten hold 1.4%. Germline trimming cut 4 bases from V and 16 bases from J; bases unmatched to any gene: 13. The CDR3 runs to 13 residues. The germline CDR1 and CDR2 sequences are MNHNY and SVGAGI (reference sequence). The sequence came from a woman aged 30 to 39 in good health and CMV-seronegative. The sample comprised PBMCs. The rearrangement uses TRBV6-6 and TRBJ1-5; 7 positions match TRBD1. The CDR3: CASSSGTADPGHF. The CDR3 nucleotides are TGTGCCAGCAGTTCGGGGACAGCCGACCCGGGTCATTTT.